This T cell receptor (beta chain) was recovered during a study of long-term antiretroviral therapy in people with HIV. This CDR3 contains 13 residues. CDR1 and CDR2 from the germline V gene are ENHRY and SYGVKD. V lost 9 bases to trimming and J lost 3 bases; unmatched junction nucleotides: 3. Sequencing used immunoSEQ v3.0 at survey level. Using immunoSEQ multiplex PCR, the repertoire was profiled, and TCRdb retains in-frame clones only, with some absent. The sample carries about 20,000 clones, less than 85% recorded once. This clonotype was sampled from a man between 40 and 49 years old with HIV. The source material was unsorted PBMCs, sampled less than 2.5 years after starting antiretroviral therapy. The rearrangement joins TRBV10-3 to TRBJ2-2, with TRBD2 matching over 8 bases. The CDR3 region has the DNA TGTGCCATGACTAGCGTAGACACCGGGGAGCTGTTTTTT. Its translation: CAMTSVDTGELFF.